These 30 T cell receptor beta chains were sequenced from one sample in a study of blood T cell repertoires in COVID-19. Profiling relied on immunoSEQ multiplex PCR, and the TCRdb table lists in-frame clones only, not all of them. Among about 88,000 clones listed, 80% to 90% were seen once. The sample comprised peripheral blood. All receptors come from a man older than 75 with acute or convalescent COVID-19.

This clone was seen a handful of times. V usage is TRBV27 and J usage is TRBJ2-7; TRBD2 agrees at 9 bases. The ends lost 4 bases at V and 1 base at J; junction bases unmatched: 5. Germline CDR1 is MNHEY and CDR2 is SMNVEV (reference sequence). This CDR3 spans 15 amino acids. The CDR3 region is CASSSASGASYEQYF. In DNA form, the CDR3 reads TGTGCCAGCAGTTCCGCTAGCGGGGCGTCCTACGAGCAGTACTTC.

This sequence joins TRBV10-3 and TRBJ2-2; 11 bases fit TRBD2. The germline V gene encodes CDR1 ENHRY and CDR2 SYGVKD. Trimming removed 11 bases from V and 2 bases from J; junction bases left unmatched: 7. This CDR3 spans 15 amino acids. For the CDR3, the DNA is TGTGCCGCCACGACTAGCGGGGTAAACACCGGGGAGCTGTTTTTT. This sequence encodes CAATTSGVNTGELFF.

The sample holds one count of this clone. The chain carries TRBV10-3 and TRBJ2-2; 10 bases line up with TRBD2. V lost 8 bases, J lost 1 base, and 10 bases stayed unmatched. CDR3 length equals 17 residues. The germline V gene encodes CDR1 ENHRY and CDR2 SYGVKD. The CDR3 DNA sequence: TGTGCCATCGGGGATCCGGGACTAGCGCTGAACACCGGGGAGCTGTTTTTT. This gives the protein CAIGDPGLALNTGELFF.

The chain is built from TRBV3-1 (or the pseudogene TRBV3-2) and TRBJ1-2; maybe TRBD1 (6 bases). CDR3 length equals 12 residues. Germline V gene sequence: CDR1 LGHDT, CDR2 YNNKEL (reference sequence). V shed 6 bases and J shed 4 bases, with 9 bases lying between them. CDR3: CASRGDTYGYTF. CDR3 nucleotide sequence: TGTGCCAGCAGGGGGGACACCTATGGCTACACCTTC.

The J gene is TRBJ2-7, the V gene TRBV6-2 or TRBV6-3; D might be TRBD1 (6 bases). The CDR3 is made up of 15 amino acids. Germline values: CDR1 MNHEY, CDR2 SVGEGT. The V end lost 4 bases, the J end lost 2 bases, and 15 bases lay between the germline ends. CDR3 loop: CASSFGGQITYEQYF. In DNA, the CDR3 is TGTGCCAGCAGTTTCGGTGGACAGATCACCTACGAGCAGTACTTC.

CDR3 DNA sequence: TGTGCCAGCTCACTCTATGCAACTAATGAAAAACTGTTTTTT. Protein: CASSLYATNEKLFF. The chain joins TRBV18 to TRBJ1-4; no clear D gene. In germline, CDR1 is KGHSH, CDR2 LQKENI. The CDR3 sequence is 14 residues long. With 4 bases removed from V and 0 bases from J, the gap between germline ends came to 6 bases. Combining the CDR3 with reference TRBV18 and TRBJ1-4 gives the whole variable domain NAGVMQNPRHLVRRRGQEARLRCSPMKGHSHVYWYRQLPEEGLKFMVYLQKENIIDESGMPKERFSAEFPKEGPSILRIQQVVRGDSAAYFCASSLYATNEKLFFGSGTQLSVL.

The J gene is TRBJ1-1, the V gene TRBV19, with D unresolved. There are 15 residues in the CDR3. CDR1 is LNHDA and CDR2 is SQIVND in the germline V gene (reference sequence). V was trimmed by 4 bases and J by 4 bases, leaving 16 bases between them. Here the CDR3 DNA reads TGTGCCAGTAGTAATCCCGGGGATTGGGGCACTGAAGCTTTCTTT. Its translation: CASSNPGDWGTEAFF. Complete variable domain (other parts from reference TRBV19 and TRBJ1-1): DGGITQSPKYLFRKEGQNVTLSCEQNLNHDAMYWYRQDPGQGLRLIYYSQIVNDFQKGDIAEGYSVSREKKESFPLTVTSAQKNPTAFYLCASSNPGDWGTEAFFGQGTRLTVV.

This rearrangement joins TRBV6-5 to TRBJ2-5; 14 bases fit TRBD2. The CDR3 is 16 residues long. V lost 4 bases, J lost 2 bases, and 3 bases stayed unmatched. CDR1 and CDR2 (germline): MNHEY, SVGAGI. The chain's CDR3 is CASSSRLAGGQETQYF. Here the CDR3 DNA reads TGTGCCAGCAGTTCCCGACTAGCGGGAGGGCAAGAGACCCAGTACTTC.

The chain is built from TRBV19 and TRBJ1-2; tentative D call: TRBD1 (6 bases). The CDR3 has 15 amino acids. CDR1 is LNHDA and CDR2 is SQIVND in the germline V gene (reference sequence). V was cut by 7 bases and J by 0 bases, with 15 bases left in between. The CDR3 nucleotides are TGTGCCAGTACGACAGGACGACCAGCTAACTATGGCTACACCTTC. Its protein product is CASTTGRPANYGYTF.

This chain connects TRBV10-3 to TRBJ1-2, with D perhaps matching TRBD1 (6 bases). The CDR3 has 15 residues. CDR1 is ENHRY, CDR2 SYGVKD, per germline. V dropped 5 bases and J dropped 3 bases, with 16 bases sitting between them. CDR3 region: CAISSTGSSYYGYTF. The CDR3 DNA reads TGTGCCATCAGTAGTACAGGGTCTAGTTACTATGGCTACACCTTC.

Of note for this clone: The junction shows a germline mismatch at one end, possibly a read error. V gene TRBV20-1 combines with J gene TRBJ1-2, with D unresolved. Looked up from germline, CDR1 is DFQATT and CDR2 is SNEGSKA (reference sequence). The CDR3 loop spans 10 amino acids. CDR3 bases: TGCAGTGCTAGAGACGGAGCAACCTACTTC. Translated, it gives CSARDGATYF.

The sample holds one count of this clone. V is TRBV19 and J is TRBJ1-2; D is unresolved. V lost 1 base, J lost 8 bases, and 8 bases lay in between. CDR1 is LNHDA, CDR2 SQIVND, per germline (reference sequence). CDR3 size: 12 residues. This chain's CDR3 is CASSIGAGGYTF. As DNA, the CDR3 is TGTGCCAGTAGTATAGGCGCGGGAGGCTACACCTTC.

V usage is TRBV7-2 and J usage is TRBJ1-2; 9 bases map to TRBD1. V was clipped by 5 bases and J by 7 bases; unmatched bases: 5. Germline CDR1 and CDR2: SGHTA and FQGNSA. The CDR3 is made up of 13 amino acids. The CDR3: CASSPNRGLGYTF. CDR3 nucleotide sequence: TGTGCCAGCAGCCCGAACAGGGGGCTTGGCTACACCTTC.

This sequence joins TRBV9 and TRBJ2-1, with 7 bases aligning to TRBD2. Trimming cost V 3 bases and J 0 bases; bases outside gene matches: 0. From germline, CDR1 is SGDLS and CDR2 YYNGEE. CDR3 length: 14 residues. The CDR3 is CASSGTSSYNEQFF. The CDR3, as DNA: TGTGCCAGCAGCGGGACTAGCTCCTACAATGAGCAGTTCTTC.

In this sample, this clone turned up once. Sequence at one end of the junction differs from germline and may be a read error. The chain employs TRBV13 and TRBJ2-4; 7 bases line up with TRBD1. The CDR3 is 17 amino acids. Germline CDR1 and CDR2: PRHDT and FYEKMQ (reference sequence). CDR3: CASSLAEDRRSGPGKCF. The CDR3 bases are TGTGCCAGCAGCTTAGCAGAGGACAGGAGGAGTGGTCCCGGGAAGTGCTTC.

As regards this clone: The junction differs from germline at one of its ends, possibly a read error. The chain links TRBV19 to TRBJ1-5; D is ambiguous. CDR3 length: 15 residues. Germline loops: CDR1 LNHDA, CDR2 SQIVND (reference sequence). CDR3 DNA sequence: TGTGCCAGCAGTACGTCACAGAATAGCAATCAGCCCCAGCATTTT. Residues: CASSTSQNSNQPQHF.

The J gene is TRBJ2-7, the V gene TRBV4-3; TRBD1 aligns across 7 bases. The length of the CDR3 is 15 residues. CDR1 is LGHNA, CDR2 YSLEER, per germline. V was pared by 1 base and J by 0 bases, with 3 bases of the junction left unmatched. Written as DNA, the CDR3 is TGCGCCAGCAGCCAAGCAGGGGGAAGCTCCTACGAGCAGTACTTC. It translates to CASSQAGGSSYEQYF.

The chain couples TRBV7-8 to TRBJ1-5; TRBD1 matches 7 bases. The ends lost 4 bases at V and 0 bases at J; junction bases unmatched: 3. The CDR3 spans 15 residues. Germline CDR1 SGHVS, CDR2 FQNEAQ. The CDR3 DNA sequence: TGTGCCAGCAGCTGGGGGGACAGTAGCAATCAGCCCCAGCATTTT. This translates into CASSWGDSSNQPQHF.

V and J are TRBV7-2 and TRBJ1-5; a weak D match, TRBD1 (6 bases). Germline CDR1 is SGHTA and CDR2 is FQGNSA. The CDR3 covers 15 residues. V was pared by 5 bases and J by 8 bases, with 19 bases between. CDR3 loop: CASSEQGAGFEPQHF. In DNA form, the CDR3 reads TGTGCCAGCAGCGAACAGGGAGCCGGATTTGAGCCCCAGCATTTT.

This chain uses TRBV5-1 with TRBJ1-1; the match to TRBD1 covers 8 bases. The V and J ends lost 1 base and 4 bases, in that order; junction bases with no gene match: 6. The CDR3 has 15 amino acids. Looked up from germline, CDR1 is SGHRS and CDR2 is YFSETQ. CDR3: CASSLPQGEGTEAFF. As DNA, the CDR3 is TGCGCCAGCAGCTTGCCACAGGGGGAAGGCACTGAAGCTTTCTTT.

The chain is built from TRBV28 and TRBJ1-1; TRBD1 is a possible D gene (6 bases). The V end was cut by 10 bases, the J end by 1 base, with 16 bases between. Germline V gene data show CDR1 as MDHEN and CDR2 as SYDVKM. The CDR3 has 14 residues. As DNA, the CDR3 is TGTGCCATCACAGGGCCCTTGAGGAACACTGAAGCTTTCTTT. This codes for CAITGPLRNTEAFF.

The chain uses TRBV9 and TRBJ1-6; tentative D call: TRBD1 (6 bases). Germline-derived CDR1 and CDR2 are SGDLS and YYNGEE. The V and J ends lost 3 bases and 6 bases respectively, with 13 bases between them. The CDR3 is 15 residues long. The CDR3 DNA reads TGTGCCAGCAGCGAGCGGACAGCCGGTAATTCACCCCTCCACTTT. It yields the protein CASSERTAGNSPLHF.

This clone was seen a few times. The gene calls are TRBV20-1 and TRBJ2-7; D might be TRBD1 (6 bases). Germline CDR1 reads DFQATT; CDR2 reads SNEGSKA (reference sequence). Trimming left V 6 bases short and J 4 bases short, with 10 bases between. This CDR3 has 11 amino acids. CDR3 DNA sequence: TGCAGTGCGGTAGGACAGTACGAGCAGTACTTC. Amino acid sequence: CSAVGQYEQYF.

The rearrangement joins TRBV19 to TRBJ1-6; no firm D call. The V gene's germline CDR1 is LNHDA and CDR2 SQIVND (reference sequence). Trimming left V 3 bases short and J 7 bases short, with 13 bases between. The CDR3 is made up of 15 amino acids. The CDR3 spells CASSINRGWNSPLHF. CDR3 coding DNA: TGTGCCAGTAGTATCAATAGAGGGTGGAATTCACCCCTCCACTTT.

This clone was observed a single time. The rearrangement joins TRBV27 to TRBJ2-1, with D possibly matching TRBD1 (6 bases). Per germline, CDR1 MNHEY and CDR2 SMNVEV (reference sequence). The V gene lost 6 bases and the J gene lost 8 bases, with 17 bases spanning the gap. This CDR3 is built from 14 residues. For the CDR3, the DNA is TGTGCCAGCAGGACGGGACAAAGCCTCTATGAGCAGTTCTTC. It translates to CASRTGQSLYEQFF.

The V call is TRBV24-1, the J call TRBJ2-5; unclear D gene. The CDR3 contains 13 residues. Trimming removed 5 bases from V and 1 base from J, with 7 bases in between. In germline, CDR1 is KGHDR, CDR2 SFDVKD. The CDR3 sequence: CATSGALQETQYF. The CDR3 DNA sequence: TGTGCCACCAGTGGCGCACTCCAAGAGACCCAGTACTTC.

The rearrangement joins TRBV7-6 to TRBJ1-1; the D is unclear. CDR1 is SGHVS and CDR2 is FNYEAQ in the germline V gene. This CDR3 spans 16 amino acids. The ends were cut back, 0 bases at V and 1 base at J, with 12 bases in the middle. The CDR3, as DNA: TGTGCCAGCAGCTTAGCGCCCGGTGGTGGGAACACTGAAGCTTTCTTT. The encoded protein is CASSLAPGGGNTEAFF.

The rearrangement uses TRBV6-1 and TRBJ2-3; D is perhaps TRBD1 (5 bases). Deletions cut 2 bases from V and 0 bases from J, with 15 bases between. Germline V gene sequence: CDR1 MNHNS, CDR2 SASEGT. The CDR3 contains 17 residues. CDR3 sequence reads: CASSEQRRTTSTDTQYF. The CDR3 DNA reads TGTGCCAGCAGTGAACAGAGGCGGACAACTAGCACAGATACGCAGTATTTT.

The J gene is TRBJ2-2, the V gene TRBV7-3; a possible D gene is TRBD2 (5 bases). V was cut by 7 bases and J by 1 base, with 10 bases left in between. Germline CDR1 reads SGHTA; CDR2 reads FQGTGA. This CDR3 contains 14 residues. The CDR3 nucleotides read TGTGCCAGCACAGAGGGCAAGAACACCGGGGAGCTGTTTTTT. It encodes CASTEGKNTGELFF.

V gene TRBV10-3 combines with J gene TRBJ2-6; no firm D call. In germline, CDR1 is ENHRY, CDR2 SYGVKD. V was clipped by 6 bases and J by 0 bases, with 9 bases between them. This CDR3 has 15 amino acids. The CDR3 DNA reads as TGTGCCATCAGCTCCGCGGACTCTGGGGCCAACGTCCTGACTTTC. It translates to CAISSADSGANVLTF.